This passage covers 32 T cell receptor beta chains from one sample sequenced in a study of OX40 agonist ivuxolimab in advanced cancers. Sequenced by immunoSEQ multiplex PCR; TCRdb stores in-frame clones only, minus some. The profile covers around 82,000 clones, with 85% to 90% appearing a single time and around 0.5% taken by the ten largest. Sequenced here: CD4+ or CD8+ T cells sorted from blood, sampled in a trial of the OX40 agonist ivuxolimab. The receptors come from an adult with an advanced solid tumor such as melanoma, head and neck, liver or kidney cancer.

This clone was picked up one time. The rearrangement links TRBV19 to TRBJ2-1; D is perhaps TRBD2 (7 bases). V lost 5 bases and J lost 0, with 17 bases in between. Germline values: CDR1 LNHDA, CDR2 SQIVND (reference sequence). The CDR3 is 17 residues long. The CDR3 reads CASSGPGGRSSYNEQFF. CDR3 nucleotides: TGTGCCAGTAGTGGCCCGGGGGGCCGGAGCTCCTACAATGAGCAGTTCTTC. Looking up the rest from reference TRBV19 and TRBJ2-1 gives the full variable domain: DGGITQSPKYLFRKEGQNVTLSCEQNLNHDAMYWYRQDPGQGLRLIYYSQIVNDFQKGDIAEGYSVSREKKESFPLTVTSAQKNPTAFYLCASSGPGGRSSYNEQFFGPGTRLTVL.

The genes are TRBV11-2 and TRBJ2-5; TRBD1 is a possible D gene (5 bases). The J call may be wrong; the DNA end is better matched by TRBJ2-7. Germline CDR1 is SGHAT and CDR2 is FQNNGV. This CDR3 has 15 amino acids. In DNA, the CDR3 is TGTGCCAGCAGCTTAGAAAGCCAGGGATTCTACGAGCAGTACTTC. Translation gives CASSLESQGFYEQYF.

The CDR3 spells CASSQERVDGYTF. The CDR3 nucleotides are TGTGCCAGCAGCCAAGAGAGGGTAGATGGCTACACCTTC. The V call is TRBV4-2, the J call TRBJ1-2; D gene ambiguous. The CDR3 extends over 13 amino acids. The V end lost 0 bases, the J end lost 6 bases, and 8 bases lay between the germline ends. CDR1 LGHNA and CDR2 YNFKEQ come from the germline V gene.

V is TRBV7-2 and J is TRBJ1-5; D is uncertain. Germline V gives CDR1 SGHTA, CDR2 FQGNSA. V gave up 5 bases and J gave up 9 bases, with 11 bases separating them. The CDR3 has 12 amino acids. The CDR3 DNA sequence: TGTGCCAGCAGCCCACTCGTGGGGCCCCAGCATTTT. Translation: CASSPLVGPQHF.

The chain's CDR3 is CASSPRTGAAQHF. The CDR3 DNA sequence: TGTGCCAGCAGCCCACGTACAGGGGCAGCCCAGCATTTT. The rearrangement joins TRBV7-8 to TRBJ1-5; TRBD1 aligns across 7 bases. CDR3 length: 13 residues. Trimming cost V 5 bases and J 11 bases; bases outside gene matches: 9. Germline V lookup: CDR1 SGHVS, CDR2 FQNEAQ. Full variable domain (remainder filled in from reference TRBV7-8 and TRBJ1-5): GAGVSQSPRYKVAKRGQDVALRCDPISGHVSLFWYQQALGQGPEFLTYFQNEAQLDKSGLPSDRFFAERPEGSVSTLKIQRTQQEDSAVYLCASSPRTGAAQHFGDGTRLSIL.

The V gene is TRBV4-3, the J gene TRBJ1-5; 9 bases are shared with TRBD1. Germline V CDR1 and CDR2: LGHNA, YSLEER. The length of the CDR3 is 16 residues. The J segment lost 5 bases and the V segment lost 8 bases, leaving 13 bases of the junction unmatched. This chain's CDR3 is CASDFETGGDYQPQHF. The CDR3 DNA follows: TGCGCCAGCGATTTCGAAACAGGGGGCGATTATCAGCCCCAGCATTTT.

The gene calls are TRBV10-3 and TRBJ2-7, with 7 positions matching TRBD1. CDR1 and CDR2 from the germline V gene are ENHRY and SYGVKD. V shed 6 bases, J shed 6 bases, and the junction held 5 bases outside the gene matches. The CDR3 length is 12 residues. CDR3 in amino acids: CAISQQGSEQYF. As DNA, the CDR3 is TGTGCCATCAGCCAACAGGGGAGCGAGCAGTACTTC.

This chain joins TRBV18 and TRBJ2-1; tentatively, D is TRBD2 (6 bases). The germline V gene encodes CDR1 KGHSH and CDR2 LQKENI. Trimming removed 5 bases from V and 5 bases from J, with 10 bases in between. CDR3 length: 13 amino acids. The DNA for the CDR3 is TGTGCCAGCTCAGTGGGGGGAAACAATGAGCAGTTCTTC. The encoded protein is CASSVGGNNEQFF.

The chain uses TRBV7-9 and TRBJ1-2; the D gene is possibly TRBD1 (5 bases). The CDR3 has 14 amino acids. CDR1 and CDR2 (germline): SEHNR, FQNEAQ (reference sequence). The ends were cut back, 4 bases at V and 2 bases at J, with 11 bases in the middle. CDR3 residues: CASSSSGGNYGYTF. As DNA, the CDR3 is TGTGCCAGCAGCTCATCTGGGGGGAACTATGGCTACACCTTC.

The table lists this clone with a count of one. The CDR3 spells CASSSGLVGALYNEQFF. Written as DNA, the CDR3 is TGTGCCAGCAGCTCCGGACTAGTGGGGGCCCTCTACAATGAGCAGTTCTTC. The V call is TRBV5-4, the J call TRBJ2-1; maybe TRBD2 (7 bases). Trimming pared 3 bases from V and 3 bases from J, leaving 19 bases between. The CDR3 runs 17 residues. Per the germline V gene, CDR1 is SGHNT and CDR2 is YYREEE (reference sequence).

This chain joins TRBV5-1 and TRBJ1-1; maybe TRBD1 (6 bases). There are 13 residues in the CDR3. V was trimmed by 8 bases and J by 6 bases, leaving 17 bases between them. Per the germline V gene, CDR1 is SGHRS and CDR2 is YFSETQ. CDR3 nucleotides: TGCGCCAGTTCAGCGGGGGCGCTCCCTGAAGCTTTCTTT. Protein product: CASSAGALPEAFF.

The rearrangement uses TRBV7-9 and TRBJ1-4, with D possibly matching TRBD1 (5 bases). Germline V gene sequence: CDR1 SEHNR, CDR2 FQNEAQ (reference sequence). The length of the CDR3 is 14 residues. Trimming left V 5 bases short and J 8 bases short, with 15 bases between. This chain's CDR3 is CASSPMTVREKLFF. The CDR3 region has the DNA TGTGCCAGCAGCCCCATGACAGTCCGGGAAAAACTGTTTTTT.

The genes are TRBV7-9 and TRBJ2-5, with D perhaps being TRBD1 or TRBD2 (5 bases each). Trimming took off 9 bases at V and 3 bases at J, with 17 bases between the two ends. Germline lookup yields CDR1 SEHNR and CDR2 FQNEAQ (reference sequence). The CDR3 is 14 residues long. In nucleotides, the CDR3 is TGTGCCAGTAACGACGGTGGGACCAAAGAGACCCAGTACTTC. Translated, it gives CASNDGGTKETQYF.

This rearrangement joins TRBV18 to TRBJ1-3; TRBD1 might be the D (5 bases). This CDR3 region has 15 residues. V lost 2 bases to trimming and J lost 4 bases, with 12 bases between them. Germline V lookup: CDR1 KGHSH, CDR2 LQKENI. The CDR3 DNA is TGTGCCAGCTCACCAGGGGACGGTTCAGGAAACACCATATATTTT. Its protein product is CASSPGDGSGNTIYF.

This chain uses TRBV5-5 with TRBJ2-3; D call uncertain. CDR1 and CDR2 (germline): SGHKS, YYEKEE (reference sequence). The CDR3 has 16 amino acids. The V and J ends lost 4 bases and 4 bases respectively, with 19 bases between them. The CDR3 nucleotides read TGTGCCAGCAGCGCAGGCCTCCTATACGGCTCAGATACGCAGTATTTT. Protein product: CASSAGLLYGSDTQYF.

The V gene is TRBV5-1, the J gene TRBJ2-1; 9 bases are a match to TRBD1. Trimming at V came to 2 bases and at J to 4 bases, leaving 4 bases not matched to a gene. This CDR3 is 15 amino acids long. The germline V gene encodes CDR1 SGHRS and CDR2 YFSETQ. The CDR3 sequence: CASSLGDRDYNEQFF. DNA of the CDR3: TGCGCCAGCAGCTTAGGGGACAGGGATTACAATGAGCAGTTCTTC.

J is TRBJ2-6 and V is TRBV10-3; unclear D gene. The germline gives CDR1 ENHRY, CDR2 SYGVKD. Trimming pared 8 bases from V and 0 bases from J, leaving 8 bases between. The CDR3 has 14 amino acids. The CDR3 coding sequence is TGTGCCATCGTGGCAGACTCTGGGGCCAACGTCCTGACTTTC. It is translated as CAIVADSGANVLTF.

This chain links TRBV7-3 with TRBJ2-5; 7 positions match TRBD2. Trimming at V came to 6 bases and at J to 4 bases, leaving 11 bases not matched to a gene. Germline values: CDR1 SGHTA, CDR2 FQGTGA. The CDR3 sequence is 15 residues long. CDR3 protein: CASSGGGASGETQYF. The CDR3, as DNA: TGTGCCAGCAGTGGGGGAGGGGCTAGCGGAGAGACCCAGTACTTC.

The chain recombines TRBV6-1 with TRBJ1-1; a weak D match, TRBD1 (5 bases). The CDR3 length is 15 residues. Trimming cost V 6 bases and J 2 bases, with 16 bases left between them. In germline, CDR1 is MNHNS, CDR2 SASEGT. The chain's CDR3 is CASRHSGRANTEAFF. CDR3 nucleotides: TGTGCCAGCAGACACTCCGGCAGGGCTAACACTGAAGCTTTCTTT.

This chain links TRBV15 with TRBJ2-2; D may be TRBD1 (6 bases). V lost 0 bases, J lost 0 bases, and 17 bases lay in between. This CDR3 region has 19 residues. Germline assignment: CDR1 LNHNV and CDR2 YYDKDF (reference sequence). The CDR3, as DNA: TGTGCCACCAGCAGAGATGAAAGGGACACTGGACCGAACACCGGGGAGCTGTTTTTT. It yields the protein CATSRDERDTGPNTGELFF.

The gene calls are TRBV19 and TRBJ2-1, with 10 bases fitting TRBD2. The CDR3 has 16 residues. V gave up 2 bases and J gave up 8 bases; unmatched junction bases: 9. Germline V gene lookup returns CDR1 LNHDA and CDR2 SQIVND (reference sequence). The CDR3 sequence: CASSINSGGALDEQFF. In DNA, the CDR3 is TGTGCCAGTAGTATAAACAGCGGGGGGGCTCTGGATGAGCAGTTCTTC.

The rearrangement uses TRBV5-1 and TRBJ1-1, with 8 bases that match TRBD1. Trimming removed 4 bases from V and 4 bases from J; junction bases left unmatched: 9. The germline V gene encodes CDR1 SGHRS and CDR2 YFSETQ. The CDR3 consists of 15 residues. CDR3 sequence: CASSPATGDGTEAFF. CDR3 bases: TGCGCCAGCAGCCCAGCGACAGGGGACGGCACTGAAGCTTTCTTT. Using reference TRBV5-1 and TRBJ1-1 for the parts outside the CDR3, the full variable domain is KAGVTQTPRYLIKTRGQQVTLSCSPISGHRSVSWYQQTPGQGLQFLFEYFSETQRNKGNFPGRFSGRQFSNSRSEMNVSTLELGDSALYLCASSPATGDGTEAFFGQGTRLTVV.

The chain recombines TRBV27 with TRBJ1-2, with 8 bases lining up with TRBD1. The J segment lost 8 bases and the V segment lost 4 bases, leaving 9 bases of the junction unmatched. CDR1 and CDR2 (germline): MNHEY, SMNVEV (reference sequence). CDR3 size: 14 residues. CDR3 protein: CASSSTGGVRGYTF. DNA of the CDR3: TGTGCCAGCAGTTCTACAGGGGGGGTCCGGGGCTACACCTTC.

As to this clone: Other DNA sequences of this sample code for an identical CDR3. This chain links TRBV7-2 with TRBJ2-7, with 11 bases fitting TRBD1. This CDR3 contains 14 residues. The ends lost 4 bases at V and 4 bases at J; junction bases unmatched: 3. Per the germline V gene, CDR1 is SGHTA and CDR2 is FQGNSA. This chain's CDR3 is CASSSGQGAYEQYF. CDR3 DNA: TGTGCCAGCAGCTCCGGACAGGGGGCTTACGAGCAGTACTTC.

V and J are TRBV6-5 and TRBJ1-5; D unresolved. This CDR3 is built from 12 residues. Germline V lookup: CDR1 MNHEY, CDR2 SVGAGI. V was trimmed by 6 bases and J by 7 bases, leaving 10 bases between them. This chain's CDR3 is CASSPSVQPQHF. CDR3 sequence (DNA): TGTGCCAGCAGCCCATCAGTCCAGCCCCAGCATTTT.

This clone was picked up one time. This CDR3 is CASSLDVYSGNTIYF. CDR3 bases: TGTGCCAGCAGCTTAGACGTTTACTCTGGAAACACCATATATTTT. The J gene is TRBJ1-3, the V gene TRBV7-8; D ambiguous. Germline CDR1 and CDR2: SGHVS and FQNEAQ. The V and J ends lost 1 base and 0 bases respectively, with 7 bases between them. This CDR3 comprises 15 residues.

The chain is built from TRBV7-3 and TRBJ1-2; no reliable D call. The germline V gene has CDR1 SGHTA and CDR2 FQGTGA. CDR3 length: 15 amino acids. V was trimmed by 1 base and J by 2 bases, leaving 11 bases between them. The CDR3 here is CASSLSLVTNYGYTF. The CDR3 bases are TGTGCCAGCAGCTTAAGTTTGGTGACAAACTATGGCTACACCTTC.

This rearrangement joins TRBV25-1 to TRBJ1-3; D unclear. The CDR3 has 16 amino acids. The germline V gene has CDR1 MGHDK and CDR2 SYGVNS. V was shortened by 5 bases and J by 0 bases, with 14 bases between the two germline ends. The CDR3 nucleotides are TGTGCCAGCAGTCAACCCGGAGGCGTCTCTGGAAACACCATATATTTT. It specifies CASSQPGGVSGNTIYF.

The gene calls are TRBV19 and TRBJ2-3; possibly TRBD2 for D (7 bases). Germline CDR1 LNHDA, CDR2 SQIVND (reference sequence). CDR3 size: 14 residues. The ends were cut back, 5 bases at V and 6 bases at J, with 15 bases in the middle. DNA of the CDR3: TGTGCCAGTAGTGGGGGGGCCAGTCGGGATACGCAGTATTTT. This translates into CASSGGASRDTQYF.

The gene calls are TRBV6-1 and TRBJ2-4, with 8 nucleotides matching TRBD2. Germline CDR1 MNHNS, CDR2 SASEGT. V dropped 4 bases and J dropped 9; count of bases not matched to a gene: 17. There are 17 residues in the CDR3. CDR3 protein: CASSAGTSGGLGRIQYF. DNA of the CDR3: TGTGCCAGCAGTGCCGGGACTAGTGGGGGCCTCGGGCGCATTCAGTACTTC.

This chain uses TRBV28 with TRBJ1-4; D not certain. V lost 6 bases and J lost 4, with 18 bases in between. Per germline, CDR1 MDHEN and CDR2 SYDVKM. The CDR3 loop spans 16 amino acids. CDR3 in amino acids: CASRAERHPDNEKLFF. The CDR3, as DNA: TGTGCCAGCAGAGCAGAGCGACATCCCGATAATGAAAAACTGTTTTTT. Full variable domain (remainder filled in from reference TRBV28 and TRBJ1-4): DVKVTQSSRYLVKRTGEKVFLECVQDMDHENMFWYRQDPGLGLRLIYFSYDVKMKEKGDIPEGYSVSREKKERFSLILESASTNQTSMYLCASRAERHPDNEKLFFGSGTQLSVL.

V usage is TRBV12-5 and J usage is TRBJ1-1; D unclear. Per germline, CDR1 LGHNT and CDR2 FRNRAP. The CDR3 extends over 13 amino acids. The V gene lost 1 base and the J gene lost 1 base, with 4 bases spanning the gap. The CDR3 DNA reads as TGTGCTAGTGGTTTGGGTCAGAACACTGAAGCTTTCTTT. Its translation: CASGLGQNTEAFF. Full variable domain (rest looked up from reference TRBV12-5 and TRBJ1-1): DARVTQTPRHKVTEMGQEVTMRCQPILGHNTVFWYRQTMMQGLELLAYFRNRAPLDDSGMPKDRFSAEMPDATLATLKIQPSEPRDSAVYFCASGLGQNTEAFFGQGTRLTVV.